This TCR beta chain was identified in a study of patients and donors after allogeneic stem cell transplantation. This clonotype was counted many times. V lost 7 bases, J lost 4 bases, and 5 bases stayed unmatched. The length of the CDR3 is 15 residues. TCRdb reprocessed the RT-PCR reads with MiXCR, giving one entry per CDR3 protein. The sample contains some 880,000 distinct CDR3 sequences, roughly 18% of which appear only once. The receptor's source is a human donor who was either an allogeneic HSCT recipient or a stem cell or donor lymphocyte infusion donor (not recorded which). It is not recorded whose cells these are; they may come from a transplant donor. The sample taken for sequencing was blood, either unsorted or a sorted T cell fraction (not recorded which). The chain recombines TRBV12-3 or TRBV12-4 with TRBJ2-1; 12 bases agree with TRBD2. The CDR3: CASNLAGGSYNEQFF. CDR3 nucleotide sequence: TGTGCCAGCAACCTAGCGGGAGGGTCTTACAATGAGCAGTTCTTC.